These T cell receptor beta chains were read from a single sample in a study of cytomegalovirus exposure and HLA in healthy donors. This table comes from immunoSEQ multiplex PCR, and its TCRdb copy is limited to in-frame clones, with some not included. This sample has some 140,000 clones, with 79% found just once. The specimen sequenced was PBMCs. The receptors come from a man aged 30 to 45 in good health and CMV-seropositive. Both conserved end residues are part of each CDR3. D genes are given only for firm matches. For some rows the clone size is stated as once, few or many, or as a class when expanded; others skip it.

. | TRBJ1-4 | TRBD1 | TRBV27 | CASSPDRAATNEKLFF | TGTGCCAGCAGCCCGGACAGGGCCGCAACTAATGAAAAACTGTTTTTT
. | TRBJ2-2 | . | TRBV6-1 | CASSSGGELFF | TGTGCCAGCAGTTCGGGCGGGGAGCTGTTTTTT
. | TRBJ1-2 | TRBD1 | TRBV10-3 | CAITDRGRKGYTF | TGTGCCATCACCGACAGGGGGCGGAAAGGCTACACCTTC
. | TRBJ2-1 | TRBD1 | TRBV6-4 | CASSVLGQGGEQFF | TGTGCCAGCAGTGTCCTGGGACAGGGAGGTGAGCAGTTCTTC
. | TRBJ1-2 | . | TRBV6-5 | CASSQGRSYGYTF | TGTGCCAGCAGTCAAGGAAGGAGCTATGGCTACACCTTC
. | TRBJ2-3 | TRBD1 | TRBV25-1 | CASSATKRDRDGHTQYF | TGTGCCAGCAGCGCCACCAAACGGGACAGGGACGGTCATACGCAGTATTTT
. | TRBJ2-4 | TRBD1 | TRBV6-5 | CASSPGDRELNIQYF | TGTGCCAGCAGCCCCGGGGACAGGGAATTAAACATTCAGTACTTC
. | TRBJ2-5 | . | TRBV7-2 | CASSRTVGETQYF | TGTGCCAGCAGCCGAACGGTCGGGGAGACCCAGTACTTC
. | TRBJ1-4 | . | TRBV7-9 | CSSSLYLEKLFF | TGTTCCAGCAGCTTATATTTAGAAAAACTGTTTTTT
once | TRBJ2-5 | TRBD2 | TRBV7-2 | CASSLSTSGGFGTQYF | TGTGCCAGCAGCTTATCGACGAGCGGGGGGTTCGGGACCCAGTACTTC
. | TRBJ2-7 | TRBD1 | TRBV4-2 | CASSQDPDRLYEQYF | TGTGCCAGCAGCCAAGACCCGGACAGGCTCTACGAGCAGTACTTC
. | TRBJ2-1 | . | TRBV28 | CASSSLASSYNEQFF | TGTGCCAGCAGTTCATTAGCGAGCTCCTACAATGAGCAGTTCTTC
. | TRBJ2-3 | . | TRBV7-9 | CASSPGLRTDTQYF | TGTGCCAGCAGCCCGGGACTCCGCACAGATACGCAGTATTTT
. | TRBJ1-1 | . | TRBV7-6 | CASSPGQNTEAFF | TGTGCCAGCAGCCCGGGACAGAACACTGAAGCTTTCTTT
. | TRBJ2-7 | . | TRBV7-7 | CASSAEVNDYEQYF | TGTGCCAGCAGCGCCGAGGTAAACGACTACGAGCAGTACTTC
. | TRBJ2-1 | TRBD2 | TRBV29-1 | CSVEQPGLAGGHYNEQFF | TGCAGCGTTGAACAACCGGGACTAGCGGGAGGACACTACAATGAGCAGTTCTTC
. | TRBJ2-1 | . | TRBV6-6 | CASSNLNNEQFF | TGTGCCAGCAGTAACTTAAACAATGAGCAGTTCTTC
. | TRBJ1-6 | . | TRBV2 | CASSEGPGVTSPLHF | TGTGCCAGCAGTGAAGGCCCAGGGGTAACGTCACCCCTCCACTTT
. | TRBJ2-7 | . | TRBV27 | CASSLQLGLGQSLSEQYF | TGTGCCAGCAGTTTACAACTAGGCCTAGGACAGAGCCTCAGCGAGCAGTACTTC
. | TRBJ1-2 | . | TRBV6-6 | CASSYSPGPSGYTF | TGTGCCAGCAGTTACTCCCCAGGGCCGAGTGGCTACACCTTC
once | TRBJ2-2 | TRBD1 | TRBV5-4 | CASSQGQDRTGELFF | TGTGCCAGCAGCCAGGGACAGGATCGCACCGGGGAGCTGTTTTTT
. | TRBJ1-1 | TRBD1 | TRBV30 | CAWSRGALGTEAFF | TGTGCCTGGTCCAGGGGGGCGCTGGGCACTGAAGCTTTCTTT